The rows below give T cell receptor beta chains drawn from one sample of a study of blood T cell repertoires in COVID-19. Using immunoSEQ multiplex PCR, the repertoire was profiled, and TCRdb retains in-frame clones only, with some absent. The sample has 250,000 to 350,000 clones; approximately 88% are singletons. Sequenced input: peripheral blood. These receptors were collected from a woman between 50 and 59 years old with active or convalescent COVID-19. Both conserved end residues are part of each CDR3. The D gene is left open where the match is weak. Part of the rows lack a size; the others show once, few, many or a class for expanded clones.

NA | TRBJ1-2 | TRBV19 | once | CASSIEAGTSWGYTF | TGTGCCAGTAGTATAGAGGCGGGAACCAGCTGGGGCTACACCTTC
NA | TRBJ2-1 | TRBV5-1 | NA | CASSSHGYNEQFF | TGCGCCAGCAGCTCCCACGGGTACAATGAGCAGTTCTTC
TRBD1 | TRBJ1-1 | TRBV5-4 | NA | CASSLTGGREAFF | TGTGCCAGCAGCTTGACAGGGGGCCGGGAAGCTTTCTTT
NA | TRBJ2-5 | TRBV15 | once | CATSVSGQFGETQYF | TGTGCCACCAGTGTTAGCGGCCAATTCGGAGAGACCCAGTACTTC
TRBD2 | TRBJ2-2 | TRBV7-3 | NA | CASSLGLAGHTGELFF | TGTGCCAGCAGCTTGGGACTAGCGGGACATACCGGGGAGCTGTTTTTT
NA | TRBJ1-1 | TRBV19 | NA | CASNPGTRNEAFF | TGTGCCAGTAACCCCGGGACAAGGAATGAAGCTTTCTTT
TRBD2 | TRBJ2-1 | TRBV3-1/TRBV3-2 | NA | CASSQDTTSGTYTQRDEQFF | TGTGCCAGCAGCCAAGATACGACTAGCGGGACCTACACCCAGAGGGATGAGCAGTTCTTC
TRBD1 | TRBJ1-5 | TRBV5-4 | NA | CASSFYGQGQPQHF | TGTGCCAGCAGTTTTTACGGACAGGGGCAGCCCCAGCATTTT
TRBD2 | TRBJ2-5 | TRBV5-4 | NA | CASSLGTSGRAKETQYF | TGTGCCAGCAGCTTGGGCACTAGCGGGAGGGCCAAGGAGACCCAGTACTTC
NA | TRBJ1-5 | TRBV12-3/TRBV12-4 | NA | CASRTAGNQPQHF | TGTGCCAGCAGAACGGCAGGGAATCAGCCCCAGCATTTT
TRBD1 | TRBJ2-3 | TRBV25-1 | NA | CASKIDRGASDTQYF | TGTGCCAGCAAAATTGACAGGGGTGCTTCAGATACGCAGTATTTT
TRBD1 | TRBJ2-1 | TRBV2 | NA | CASSRDRGGEQFF | TGTGCCAGCAGCCGGGACAGGGGAGGTGAGCAGTTCTTC
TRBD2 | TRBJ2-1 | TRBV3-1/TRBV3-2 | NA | CASRRLAGPNNEQFF | TGTGCCAGCAGACGACTAGCGGGACCGAACAATGAGCAGTTCTTC
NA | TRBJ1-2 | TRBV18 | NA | CASSPTTDSYGYTF | TGTGCCAGCTCACCAACCACGGACAGCTATGGCTACACCTTC
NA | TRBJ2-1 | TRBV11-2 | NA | CASSLVGSGSYNEQFF | TGTGCCAGCAGCTTAGTAGGTAGCGGCTCCTACAATGAGCAGTTCTTC
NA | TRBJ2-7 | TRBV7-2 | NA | CATGELSYEQYF | TGTGCCACCGGGGAGCTCTCCTACGAGCAGTACTTC
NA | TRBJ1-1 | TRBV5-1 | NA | CASSLAVNTEAFF | TGCGCCAGCAGCTTGGCTGTGAACACTGAAGCTTTCTTT
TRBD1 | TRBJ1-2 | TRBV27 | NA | CASSSPRQGFDGYTF | TGTGCCAGCAGTTCACCCAGACAGGGGTTTGATGGCTACACCTTC
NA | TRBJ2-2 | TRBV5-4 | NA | CASSFMRAADTGELFF | TGTGCCAGCAGCTTTATGCGGGCCGCGGACACCGGGGAGCTGTTTTTT
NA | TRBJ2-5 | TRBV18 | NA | CASSPVQGPQETQYF | TGTGCCAGCTCACCAGTCCAGGGCCCCCAAGAGACCCAGTACTTC
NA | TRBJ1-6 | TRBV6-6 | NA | CASSSLRGMHNSPLHF | TGTGCCAGCAGTTCCCTCAGGGGTATGCATAATTCACCCCTCCACTTT
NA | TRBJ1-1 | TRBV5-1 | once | CASSLMWGAGNTEAFF | TGCGCCAGCAGCTTGATGTGGGGCGCAGGAAACACTGAAGCTTTCTTT
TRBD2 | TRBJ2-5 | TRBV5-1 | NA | CASSLASLAGGPETQYF | TGCGCCAGCAGCTTGGCATCTCTAGCGGGGGGGCCCGAGACCCAGTACTTC
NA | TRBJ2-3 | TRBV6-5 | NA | CASTGRSTDTQYF | TGTGCCAGCACTGGGAGAAGCACAGATACGCAGTATTTT
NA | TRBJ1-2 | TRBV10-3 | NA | CAIREQGYGYTF | TGTGCCATCAGGGAGCAGGGCTATGGCTACACCTTC
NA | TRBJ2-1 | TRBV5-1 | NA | CASSLEGFSEQFF | TGCGCCAGCAGCTTGGAGGGGTTTAGTGAGCAGTTCTTC
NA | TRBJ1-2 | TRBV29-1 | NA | CSVETRGFYTF | TGCAGCGTTGAAACTCGGGGGTTCTACACCTTC
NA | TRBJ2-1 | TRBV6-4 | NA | CASSDQGTVPNEQFF | TGTGCCAGCAGTGACCAGGGGACGGTTCCTAATGAGCAGTTCTTC
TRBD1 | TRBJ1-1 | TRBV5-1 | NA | CASSIGTVAEAFF | TGCGCCAGCAGCATAGGGACAGTAGCTGAAGCTTTCTTT
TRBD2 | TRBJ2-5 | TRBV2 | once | CASRVAGGSGTQYF | TGTGCCAGCAGAGTAGCGGGGGGGTCGGGGACCCAGTACTTC